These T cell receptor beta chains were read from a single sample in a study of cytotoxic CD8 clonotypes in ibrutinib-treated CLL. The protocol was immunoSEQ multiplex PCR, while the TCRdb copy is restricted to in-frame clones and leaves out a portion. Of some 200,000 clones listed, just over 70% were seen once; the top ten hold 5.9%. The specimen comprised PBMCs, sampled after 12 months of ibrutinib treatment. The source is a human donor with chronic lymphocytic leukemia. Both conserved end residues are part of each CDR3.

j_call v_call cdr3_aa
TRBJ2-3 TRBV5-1 CASSLQGGSTDTQYF
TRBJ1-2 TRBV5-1 CASSSTVGEVNYGYTF
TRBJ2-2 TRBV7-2 CASSLSKTGGITGELFF
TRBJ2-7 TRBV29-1 CSAGTGGSYEQYF
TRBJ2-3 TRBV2 CASSDAPGLAGGRDTQYF
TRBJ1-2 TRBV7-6 CASSSYEGEHGYTF
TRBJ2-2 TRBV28 CASSGTGRIFGELFF
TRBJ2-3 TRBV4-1 CASSQDKREGPDTQYF
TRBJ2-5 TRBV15 CATSRGRGRDWGTQYF
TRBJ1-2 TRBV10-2 CASTSWANYGYTF
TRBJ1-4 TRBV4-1 CASSHATGRTNEKLFF
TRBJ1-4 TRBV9 CASSVGRTRARGHGEKLFF
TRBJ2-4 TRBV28 CASSLGGSGGQGGIQYF
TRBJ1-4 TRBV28 CASSVNQDEKLFF
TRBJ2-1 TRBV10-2 CASSESGGNSYNEQFF
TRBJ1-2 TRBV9 CASSGSQGDRGNYGYTF
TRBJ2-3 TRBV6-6 CASSLRVGRGYTQYF
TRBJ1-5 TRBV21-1 CASSRTRPNQPQHF
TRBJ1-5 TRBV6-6 CASRRGADGQPQHF
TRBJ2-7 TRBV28 CASSLGSQTNHEQYF
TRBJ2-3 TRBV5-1 CASTGGAPPDTQYF
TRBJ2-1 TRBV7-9 CASTQPEFNEQFF
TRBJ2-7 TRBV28 CASSKNPGPSYEQYF
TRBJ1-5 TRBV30 CAWSNGKRQPQHF
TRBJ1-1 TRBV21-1 CASSPGGENTEAFF
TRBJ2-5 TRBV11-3 CASSPGHRVETQYF
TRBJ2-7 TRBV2 CASSEAGFLSYEQYF
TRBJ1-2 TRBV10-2 CASSEGNTNYGYTF